The rows below give T cell receptor beta chains drawn from one sample of a study of blood T cell repertoires in COVID-19. Repertoires were generated with immunoSEQ multiplex PCR, while TCRdb's copy carries only in-frame clones and drops some. In the table there are fewer than 500,000 clones, approximately 90% of which are singletons. Sequences were obtained from peripheral blood. Every receptor here comes from a woman in her 30s with acute or convalescent COVID-19. The CDR3 runs from the conserved cysteine through the conserved F or W. The order of the fields is V gene, CDR3 protein.

V: TRBV5-4
CDR3: CASAPAGGPYEQYF

V: TRBV7-9
CDR3: CASSMGGGHEQYF

V: TRBV6-5
CDR3: CASSWDRESEKLFF

V: TRBV5-1
CDR3: CASSRQGLDTEAFF

V: TRBV20-1
CDR3: CSASPGGSYEQYF

V: TRBV24-1
CDR3: CATSDSPEETQYF

V: TRBV7-3
CDR3: CASSLSPGGETQYF

V: TRBV6-1
CDR3: CASSEFAADTQYF

V: TRBV9
CDR3: CASSVVGSGTVNEQFF

V: TRBV21-1
CDR3: CASSTKRTGPITEAFF

V: TRBV12-3/TRBV12-4
CDR3: CASGRTGGYEQFF

V: TRBV7-3
CDR3: CASSPAGATDTQYF

V: TRBV12-3/TRBV12-4
CDR3: CASSLLAGFEQFF

V: TRBV28
CDR3: CASRRTGGSNQPQHF

V: TRBV18
CDR3: CASSPSSTYNEQFF

V: TRBV4-1
CDR3: CASSQAPAGGLSTDTQYF

V: TRBV11-2
CDR3: CASSLSQFGGGETQYF

V: TRBV6-2/TRBV6-3
CDR3: CASSHTSGGLKGADTQYF

V: TRBV23-1
CDR3: CASKVVAREGYYDGYTF

V: TRBV7-7
CDR3: CASSLGTGQGQIERNSPLHF

V: TRBV29-1
CDR3: CSVAGGAPEAFF

V: TRBV5-1
CDR3: CASSLLGSGETQYF

V: TRBV18
CDR3: CASSPPGQGGRGAYEQYF

V: TRBV14
CDR3: CASSLRSRATGELFF

V: TRBV24-1
CDR3: CATSVGQGAGEQFF

V: TRBV28
CDR3: CASTAPGQGEKSYNEQFF

V: TRBV7-2
CDR3: CASSLGRSGGFSYEQYF

V: TRBV5-1
CDR3: CASSDTGGKSGELFF

V: TRBV5-1
CDR3: CASSLVLTASGANVLTF

V: TRBV2
CDR3: CASSEMDRGLYEQYF

V: TRBV2
CDR3: CASAGVANVLTF

V: TRBV18
CDR3: CASSADRQRTEAFF

V: TRBV15
CDR3: CATSRAGDRGVNEQYF

V: TRBV7-8
CDR3: CASSSGLAASYEQYF

V: TRBV7-9
CDR3: CASSGRSGGQIGELFF

V: TRBV4-1
CDR3: CASSQDVGGASYNEQFF

V: TRBV28
CDR3: CASSSGGKLNSPLHF

V: TRBV11-3
CDR3: CASSWRQGPIALHF

V: TRBV29-1
CDR3: CSVAGEQSYNEQFF

V: TRBV3-1/TRBV3-2
CDR3: CASSQDLAGETQYF